Sequencing of this TCR beta chain was carried out in a study of vaccination effects on CD4 cells after COVID-19. The wider study: Relative to the second dose, post-vaccine samples were obtained a median of 72 days later.

Profiled with immunoSEQ multiplex PCR; TCRdb holds only in-frame clones, not every one. Among around 32,000 clones listed, approximately 76% were seen once. Comment on this clone: Antigen: not known.

Trimming cost V 5 bases and J 7 bases, with 14 bases left between them. CDR1 and CDR2 (germline): SQVTM, ANQGSEA. The CDR3 is 13 amino acids. Notes on the study in general: The study, lacking early post-infection timepoints, had few convalescent patients.

Peptide-pool stimulation followed by sequencing identified expanded antigen-specific CD4+ clonotypes in the ViraFEST assay. The culture ran for 9 to 11 days, and then CD4+ T cells were isolated. Two doses of BNT162b2 or mRNA-1273 vaccine were administered to participants. Researchers reported culturing two million PBMC in each well, adding around 10 IU/ml IL-2 and 10 ug/ml peptides. Cells had half their medium changed to IL-2 medium on days 3 and 7. Here the sequenced sample was CD4+ T cells from PBMCs cultured with HCoV-229E spike peptides, taken after COVID-19 vaccination. The chain links TRBV29-1 to TRBJ1-4; D is uncertain. The source of this sequence is a human donor who received a COVID-19 vaccine. CDR3 sequence (DNA): TGCAGCGTTAGAACGACATTAGGTGAAAAACTGTTTTTT. Amino acid sequence: CSVRTTLGEKLFF.